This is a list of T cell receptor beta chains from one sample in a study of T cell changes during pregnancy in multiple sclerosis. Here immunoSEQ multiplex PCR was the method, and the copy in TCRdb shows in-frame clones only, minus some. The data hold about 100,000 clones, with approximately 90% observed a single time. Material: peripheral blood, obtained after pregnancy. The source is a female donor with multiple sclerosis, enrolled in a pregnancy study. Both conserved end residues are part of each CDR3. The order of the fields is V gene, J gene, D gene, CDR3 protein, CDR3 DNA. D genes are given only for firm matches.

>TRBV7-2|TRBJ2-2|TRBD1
CASSWTGNGGELFF
TGTGCCAGCAGCTGGACAGGGAACGGCGGGGAGCTGTTTTTT
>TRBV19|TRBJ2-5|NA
CASSIDQEETQYF
TGTGCCAGTAGTATAGATCAAGAGGAGACCCAGTACTTC
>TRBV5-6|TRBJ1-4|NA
CASSLGAEKLFF
TGTGCCAGCAGCTTGGGGGCGGAAAAACTGTTTTTT
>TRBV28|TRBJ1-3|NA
CASSLFGWYGQGSGNTIYF
TGTGCCAGCAGTTTATTTGGTTGGTACGGTCAGGGGTCCGGAAACACCATATATTTT
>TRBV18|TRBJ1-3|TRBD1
CASSERPGTGRRNTIYF
TGTGCCAGCTCCGAGAGACCGGGGACAGGGAGAAGGAACACCATATATTTT
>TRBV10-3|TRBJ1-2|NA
CAISSDTYGYTF
TGTGCCATCAGTTCGGACACCTATGGCTACACCTTC
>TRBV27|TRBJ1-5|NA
CASSIRVFQPQHF
TGTGCCAGCAGTATCAGGGTTTTTCAGCCCCAGCATTTT
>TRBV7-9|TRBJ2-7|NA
CASSLDVGASNEQYF
TGTGCCAGCAGCTTAGACGTGGGGGCATCTAACGAGCAGTACTTC
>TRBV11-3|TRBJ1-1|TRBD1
CASSRDSHTEAFF
TGTGCCAGCAGCCGGGACAGCCACACTGAAGCTTTCTTT
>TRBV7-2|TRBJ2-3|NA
CASSLAAAKRTDTQYF
TGTGCCAGCAGCTTAGCTGCGGCGAAAAGAACAGATACGCAGTATTTT
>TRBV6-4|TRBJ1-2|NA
CASPSLGYTF
TGTGCCAGCCCCTCTCTGGGCTACACCTTC
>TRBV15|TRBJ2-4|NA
CATSTVPIHIQYF
TGTGCCACCAGCACGGTCCCCATTCACATTCAGTACTTC
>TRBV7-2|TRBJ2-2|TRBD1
CASSPRDRIGGELFF
TGTGCCAGCAGCCCCCGGGACAGGATCGGCGGGGAGCTGTTTTTT
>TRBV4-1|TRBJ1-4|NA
CASSLMGVGGGNEKLFF
TGCGCCAGCAGCCTAATGGGGGTCGGGGGAGGCAATGAAAAACTGTTTTTT
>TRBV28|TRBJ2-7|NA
CASSLAGTSLYEQYF
TGTGCCAGCAGTTTGGCTGGGACATCTCTCTACGAGCAGTACTTC
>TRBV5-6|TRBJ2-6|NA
CASSLGGLAGANVLTF
TGTGCCAGCAGCTTGGGTGGACTCGCTGGGGCCAACGTCCTGACTTTC